Sequencing of this T cell receptor (beta chain) was carried out in a study of identical twins. Study conclusions and caveats: Zero-insertion analyses could be partly confounded by invariant MAIT and iNKT cells.

Donors uniformly comprised healthy Caucasians. Germline values: CDR1 LGHNA, CDR2 YSLEER. V was trimmed by 1 base and J by 4 bases, leaving 16 bases between them. The CDR3 totals 16 residues. This clonotype was detected ten times or more. Antigen: not known. TCRdb itself ran the 5' RACE reads through MiXCR, one entry per CDR3 protein. The sample holds 400,000 to 550,000 distinct CDR3 sequences, under 25% seen once. The same sample was also used in a study of T cells expressing NK-cell markers. That report adds: TCR beta repertoires came from sorted CD3+CD56+NKG2C+, CD3+CD56+NKG2C- and CD3+CD56-NKG2C+ T cells.

The sequenced sample was CD4+ T cells sorted from blood. This rearrangement joins TRBV4-3 to TRBJ1-2; D is perhaps TRBD1 (6 bases). The receptor comes from a woman between 18 and 30 years old in good health. CDR3 sequence reads: CASSQGGQSTLYGYTF. The CDR3 region has the DNA TGCGCCAGCAGCCAAGGAGGACAGAGTACTCTCTATGGCTACACCTTC.